The next 21 T cell receptor beta chains were all read from a single sample in a study of cytomegalovirus exposure and HLA in healthy donors. Method: immunoSEQ multiplex PCR; TCRdb's copy keeps in-frame clones and lacks some. This table has some 78,000 clones, about 96% appearing once. Material: PBMCs. All receptors derive from a man younger than 35 in good health and CMV-seropositive.

This clone was seen a single time. The genes are TRBV19 and TRBJ1-1, with a possible D match to TRBD1 (5 bases). The length of the CDR3 is 14 residues. Trimming stripped 7 bases from V and 3 bases from J, with 15 bases between. The V gene's germline CDR1 is LNHDA and CDR2 SQIVND (reference sequence). The CDR3 nucleotides are TGTGCCAGTAAATATTACGGGGGGGACACTGAAGCTTTCTTT. Its translation is CASKYYGGDTEAFF.

This rearrangement joins TRBV27 to TRBJ1-5, with a weak D call TRBD1 (5 bases). Germline V gives CDR1 MNHEY, CDR2 SMNVEV (reference sequence). The CDR3 has 16 residues. Trimming pared 1 base from V and 2 bases from J, leaving 12 bases between. The CDR3 DNA reads as TGTGCCAGCAGTTTATTTAGGGGCGGGGGCAATCAGCCCCAGCATTTT. Amino acid sequence: CASSLFRGGGNQPQHF.

The V and J genes are TRBV5-1 and TRBJ2-5; 9 bases map to TRBD2. J gave up 4 bases and V 10 bases, and 11 bases lay outside the gene matches. In germline, CDR1 is SGHRS, CDR2 YFSETQ. This CDR3 is built from 14 residues. The CDR3 loop reads CASRAGGNIETQYF. CDR3 nucleotide sequence: TGCGCCTCCCGGGCGGGGGGGAATATAGAGACCCAGTACTTC.

The CDR3 is CTSSQDPLAGYTDTQYF. CDR3 DNA sequence: TGCACCAGCAGCCAAGATCCACTAGCGGGATACACAGATACGCAGTATTTT. The V and J genes are TRBV1 and TRBJ2-3; the table's TRBD2 call for D was not verified on the DNA. TRBV1 is designated a pseudogene. The CDR3 totals 17 residues.

The chain links TRBV29-1 to TRBJ2-1, with 8 nucleotides matching TRBD2. The V and J ends lost 4 bases and 5 bases, in that order; junction bases with no gene match: 10. This CDR3 spans 15 amino acids. Germline V CDR1 and CDR2: SQVTM, ANQGSEA. This CDR3 reads CSVVKPGRVNNEQFF. Written as DNA, the CDR3 is TGCAGCGTTGTGAAACCCGGGAGGGTAAACAATGAGCAGTTCTTC.

This clone was counted once. This chain links TRBV5-1 with TRBJ2-1; TRBD2 aligns across 7 bases. Germline CDR1 reads SGHRS; CDR2 reads YFSETQ. CDR3 length: 15 amino acids. V shed 5 bases and J 1 base; nucleotides not matched to a gene: 6. CDR3: CASRRLAESYNEQFF. CDR3 nucleotide sequence: TGCGCCAGCAGGAGGCTAGCGGAATCCTACAATGAGCAGTTCTTC.

CDR3 region: CASSGRLAGFYNEQFF. The CDR3 bases are TGTGCCAGCAGTGGGAGACTAGCGGGGTTTTACAATGAGCAGTTCTTC. The rearrangement joins TRBV27 to TRBJ2-1; 11 bases are shared with TRBD2. This CDR3 contains 16 residues. The ends lost 5 bases at V and 4 bases at J; junction bases unmatched: 7. From germline, CDR1 is MNHEY and CDR2 SMNVEV (reference sequence).

The rearrangement uses TRBV4-1 and TRBJ2-2; no reliable D call. V was shortened by 0 bases and J by 6 bases, with 11 bases between the two germline ends. The germline V gene encodes CDR1 MGHRA and CDR2 YSYEKL. The CDR3 totals 15 residues. The CDR3 loop is CASSQDLGFSGELFF. For the CDR3, the DNA is TGCGCCAGCAGCCAAGATCTCGGGTTTTCCGGGGAGCTGTTTTTT.

J is TRBJ2-5 and V is TRBV18; no clear D gene. From germline, CDR1 is KGHSH and CDR2 LQKENI. This CDR3 has 15 residues. V was trimmed by 0 bases and J by 0 bases, leaving 8 bases between them. CDR3 residues: CASSPPSVYQETQYF. The CDR3 nucleotides read TGTGCCAGCTCACCACCGTCCGTGTACCAAGAGACCCAGTACTTC.

This rearrangement joins TRBV5-4 to TRBJ2-1, with 8 bases aligning to TRBD2. The germline gives CDR1 SGHNT, CDR2 YYREEE (reference sequence). The V segment lost 2 bases and the J segment 7 bases; nucleotides outside the gene matches: 8. The CDR3 totals 15 residues. The CDR3 DNA is TGTGCCAGCAGCTTCGGTAGTAGCGGGGTAAATGAGCAGTTCTTC. Encoded protein: CASSFGSSGVNEQFF.

V usage is TRBV2 and J usage is TRBJ1-2, with TRBD1 matching over 7 bases. This CDR3 is built from 14 residues. V lost 10 bases and J lost 6; bases outside the gene matches: 14. CDR1 and CDR2 (germline): SNHLY, FYNNEI. The CDR3 loop reads CANRDRQDRHGYTF. The DNA of the CDR3 is TGTGCCAACCGGGACAGACAAGACCGGCATGGCTACACCTTC.

CDR3 sequence: CASSSRAGGYEQYF. Here the CDR3 DNA reads TGTGCCAGCAGCTCTCGAGCGGGGGGCTACGAGCAGTACTTC. The chain carries TRBV4-2 and TRBJ2-7; 9 positions agree with TRBD2. J gave up 3 bases and V 5 bases, and 5 bases lay outside the gene matches. The CDR3 is 14 amino acids. Germline values: CDR1 LGHNA, CDR2 YNFKEQ.

J is TRBJ2-2 and V is TRBV10-3; possible D gene TRBD2, 6 bases. V was shortened by 10 bases and J by 1 base, with 22 bases between the two germline ends. The CDR3 covers 17 residues. CDR1 ENHRY and CDR2 SYGVKD come from the germline V gene. DNA of the CDR3: TGTGCCACGGGAGACAGCCGGTTTGGGGAGAACACCGGGGAGCTGTTTTTT. It codes for CATGDSRFGENTGELFF.

The chain joins TRBV7-2 to TRBJ2-7; 13 bases fit TRBD2. The germline V gene has CDR1 SGHTA and CDR2 FQGNSA. Germline trimming cut 3 bases from V and 4 bases from J; bases unmatched to any gene: 6. CDR3 size: 16 residues. In nucleotides, the CDR3 is TGTGCCAGCAGCTTGGAACTAGCGGGAGGGCCTTACGAGCAGTACTTC. Translating it yields CASSLELAGGPYEQYF.

The J gene is TRBJ2-1, the V gene TRBV19; D unresolved. Trimming removed 2 bases from V and 12 bases from J, with 14 bases in between. Germline V lookup: CDR1 LNHDA, CDR2 SQIVND (reference sequence). This CDR3 comprises 13 residues. In DNA form, the CDR3 reads TGTGCCAGTAGTATAAACTACCAGTCCGGGCAGTTCTTC. It translates to CASSINYQSGQFF.

V gene TRBV4-1 combines with J gene TRBJ2-7, with 7 bases lining up with TRBD2. CDR1 and CDR2 from the germline V gene are MGHRA and YSYEKL. The junction had 7 bases not matched to a gene; V was cut back by 0 bases and J by 2 bases. This CDR3 comprises 16 residues. The chain's CDR3 is CASSQERDYPTYEQYF. The CDR3 bases are TGCGCCAGCAGCCAAGAAAGGGACTACCCAACCTACGAGCAGTACTTC.

The chain recombines TRBV19 with TRBJ2-3; TRBD2 is a possible D gene (6 bases). Trimming cost V 7 bases and J 1 base, with 15 bases left between them. The CDR3 runs 15 residues. Germline V gene sequence: CDR1 LNHDA, CDR2 SQIVND (reference sequence). Written as DNA, the CDR3 is TGTGCCAGTACCTCGAGGACGGGGGGCACAGATACGCAGTATTTT. Its translation: CASTSRTGGTDTQYF.

The J gene is TRBJ2-7, the V gene TRBV10-2; weak D call: TRBD1 (6 bases). The germline V gene has CDR1 WSHSY and CDR2 SAAADI. Trimming took off 3 bases at V and 3 bases at J, with 15 bases between the two ends. This CDR3 has 15 amino acids. This chain's CDR3 is CASSEGLGAIYEQYF. The CDR3 nucleotides read TGCGCCAGCAGTGAAGGGTTGGGGGCCATCTACGAGCAGTACTTC.

The rearrangement links TRBV18 to TRBJ2-3; possible D gene TRBD1, 5 bases. The V end lost 0 bases, the J end lost 5 bases, and 12 bases lay between the germline ends. CDR1 is KGHSH and CDR2 is LQKENI in the germline V gene. There are 15 residues in the CDR3. In nucleotides, the CDR3 is TGTGCCAGCTCACCACCCGCCCAGGGTGGAGATACGCAGTATTTT. It specifies CASSPPAQGGDTQYF.

The chain carries TRBV7-9 and TRBJ2-5, with 8 bases aligning to TRBD1. The CDR3 consists of 16 residues. The junction had 15 bases not matched to a gene; V was cut back by 8 bases and J by 4 bases. CDR1 SEHNR and CDR2 FQNEAQ come from the germline V gene (reference sequence). For the CDR3, the DNA is TGTGCCAGCGGTTTACGCGGACAGGGCGGGCGAGAGACCCAGTACTTC. Translated, it gives CASGLRGQGGRETQYF. The variable domain in full, completed from reference TRBV7-9 and TRBJ2-5, reads DTGVSQNPRHKITKRGQNVTFRCDPISEHNRLYWYRQTLGQGPEFLTYFQNEAQLEKSRLLSDRFSAERPKGSFSTLEIQRTEQGDSAMYLCASGLRGQGGRETQYFGPGTRLLVL.

The chain couples TRBV9 to TRBJ2-7; 7 bases line up with TRBD1. Germline V gene sequence: CDR1 SGDLS, CDR2 YYNGEE. V lost 0 bases to trimming and J lost 6 bases; unmatched junction nucleotides: 3. The CDR3 is made up of 13 amino acids. The CDR3 sequence: CASSVGDSFEQYF. The CDR3 DNA reads as TGTGCCAGCAGCGTAGGGGACAGCTTCGAGCAGTACTTC.